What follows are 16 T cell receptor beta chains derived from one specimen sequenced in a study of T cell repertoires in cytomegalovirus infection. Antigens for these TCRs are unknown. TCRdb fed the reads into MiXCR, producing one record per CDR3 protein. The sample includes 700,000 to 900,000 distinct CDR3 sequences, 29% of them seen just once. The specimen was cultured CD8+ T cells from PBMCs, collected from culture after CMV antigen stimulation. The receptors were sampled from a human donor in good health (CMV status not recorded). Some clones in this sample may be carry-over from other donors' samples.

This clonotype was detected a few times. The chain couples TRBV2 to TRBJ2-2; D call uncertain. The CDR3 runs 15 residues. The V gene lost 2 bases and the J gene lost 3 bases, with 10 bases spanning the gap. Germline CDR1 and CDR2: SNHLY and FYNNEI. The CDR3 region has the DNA TGTGCCAGCAGTGAAAGTTTCGGGTACACCGGGGAGCTGTTTTTT. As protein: CASSESFGYTGELFF.

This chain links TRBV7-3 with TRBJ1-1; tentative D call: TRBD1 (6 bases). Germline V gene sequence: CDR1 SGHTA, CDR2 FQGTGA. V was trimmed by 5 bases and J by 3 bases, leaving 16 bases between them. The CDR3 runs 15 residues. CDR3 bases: TGTGCCAGCAGCATACGATATGGGGGCGACACTGAAGCTTTCTTT. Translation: CASSIRYGGDTEAFF. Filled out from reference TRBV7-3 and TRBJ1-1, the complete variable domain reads GAGVSQTPSNKVTEKGKYVELRCDPISGHTALYWYRQSLGQGPEFLIYFQGTGAADDSGLPNDRFFAVRPEGSVSTLKIQRTERGDSAVYLCASSIRYGGDTEAFFGQGTRLTVV.

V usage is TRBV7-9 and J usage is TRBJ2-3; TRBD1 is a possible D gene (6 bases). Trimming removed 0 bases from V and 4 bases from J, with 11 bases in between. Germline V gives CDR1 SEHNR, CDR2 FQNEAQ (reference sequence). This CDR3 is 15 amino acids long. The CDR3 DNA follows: TGTGCCAGCAGCTTAGCGGACAGCTCAGCAGATACGCAGTATTTT. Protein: CASSLADSSADTQYF.

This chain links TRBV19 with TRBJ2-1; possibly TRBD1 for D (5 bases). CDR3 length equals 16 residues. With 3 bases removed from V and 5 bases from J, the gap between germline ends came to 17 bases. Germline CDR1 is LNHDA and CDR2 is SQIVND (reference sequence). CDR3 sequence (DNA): TGTGCCAGTAGTATCACGAAGGGGATCGTGCACAATGAGCAGTTCTTC. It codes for CASSITKGIVHNEQFF.

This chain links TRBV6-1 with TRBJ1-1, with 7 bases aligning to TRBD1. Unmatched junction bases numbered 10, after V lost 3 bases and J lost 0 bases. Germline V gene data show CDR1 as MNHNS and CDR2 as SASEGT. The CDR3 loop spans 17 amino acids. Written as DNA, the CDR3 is TGTGCCAGCAGTGACCTAATGGGACAGCGGTTGAACACTGAAGCTTTCTTT. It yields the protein CASSDLMGQRLNTEAFF.

CDR3 amino acids: CASRTFDRGFEAFF. For the CDR3, the DNA is TGTGCCAGCAGAACTTTCGACAGGGGCTTTGAAGCTTTCTTT. The rearrangement joins TRBV27 to TRBJ1-1; TRBD1 matches 8 bases. This CDR3 region has 14 residues. V shed 6 bases and J 7 bases; nucleotides not matched to a gene: 10. CDR1 MNHEY and CDR2 SMNVEV come from the germline V gene (reference sequence).

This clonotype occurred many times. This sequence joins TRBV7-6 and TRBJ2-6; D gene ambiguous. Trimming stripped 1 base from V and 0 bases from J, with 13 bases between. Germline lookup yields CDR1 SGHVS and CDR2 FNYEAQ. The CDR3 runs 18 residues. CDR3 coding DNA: TGTGCCAGCAGCTTAGAACCGGTCAGATCCTCTGGGGCCAACGTCCTGACTTTC. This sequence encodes CASSLEPVRSSGANVLTF.

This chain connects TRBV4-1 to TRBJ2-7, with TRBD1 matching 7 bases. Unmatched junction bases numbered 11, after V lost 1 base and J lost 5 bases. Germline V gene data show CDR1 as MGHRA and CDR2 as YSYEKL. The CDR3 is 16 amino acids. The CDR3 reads CASSQVEVTGLDEQYF. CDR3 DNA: TGCGCCAGCAGCCAAGTTGAGGTGACAGGGCTCGACGAGCAGTACTTC.

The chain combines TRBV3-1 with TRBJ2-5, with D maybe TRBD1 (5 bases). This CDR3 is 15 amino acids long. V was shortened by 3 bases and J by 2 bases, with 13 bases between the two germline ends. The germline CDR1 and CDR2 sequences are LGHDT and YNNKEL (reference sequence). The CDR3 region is CASSHLGKGQETQYF. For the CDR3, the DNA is TGTGCCAGCAGCCACCTAGGGAAGGGGCAAGAGACCCAGTACTTC.

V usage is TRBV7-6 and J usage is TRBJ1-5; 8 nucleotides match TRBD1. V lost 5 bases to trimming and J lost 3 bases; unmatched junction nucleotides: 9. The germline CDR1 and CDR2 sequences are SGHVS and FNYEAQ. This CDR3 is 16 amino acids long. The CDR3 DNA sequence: TGTGCCAGCAGCCCCTTACAGGGGGACGTCAATCAGCCCCAGCATTTT. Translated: CASSPLQGDVNQPQHF.

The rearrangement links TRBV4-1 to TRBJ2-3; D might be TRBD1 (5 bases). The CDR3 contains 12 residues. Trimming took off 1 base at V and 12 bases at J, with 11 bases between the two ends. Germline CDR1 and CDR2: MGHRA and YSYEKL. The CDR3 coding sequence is TGCGCCAGCAGCCAAGCTCAGGGTAACCAGTATTTT. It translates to CASSQAQGNQYF.

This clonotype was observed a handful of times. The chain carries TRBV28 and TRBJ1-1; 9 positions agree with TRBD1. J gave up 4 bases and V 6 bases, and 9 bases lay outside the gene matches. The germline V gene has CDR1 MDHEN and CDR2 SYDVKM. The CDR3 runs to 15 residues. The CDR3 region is CASRPWTGESTEAFF. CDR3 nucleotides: TGTGCCAGCAGGCCCTGGACAGGGGAAAGCACTGAAGCTTTCTTT.

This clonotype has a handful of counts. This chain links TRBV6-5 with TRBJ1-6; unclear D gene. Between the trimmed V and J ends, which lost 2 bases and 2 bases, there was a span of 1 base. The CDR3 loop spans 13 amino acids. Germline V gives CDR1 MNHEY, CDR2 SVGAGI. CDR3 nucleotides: TGTGCCAGCAGTTACGCCTATAATTCACCCCTCCACTTT. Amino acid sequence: CASSYAYNSPLHF.

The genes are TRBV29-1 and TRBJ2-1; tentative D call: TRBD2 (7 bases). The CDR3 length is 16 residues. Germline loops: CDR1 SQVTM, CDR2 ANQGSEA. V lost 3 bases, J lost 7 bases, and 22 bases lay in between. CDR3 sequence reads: CSVDLFEGGRQNEQFF. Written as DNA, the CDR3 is TGCAGCGTTGATTTGTTCGAGGGGGGGCGCCAGAATGAGCAGTTCTTC.

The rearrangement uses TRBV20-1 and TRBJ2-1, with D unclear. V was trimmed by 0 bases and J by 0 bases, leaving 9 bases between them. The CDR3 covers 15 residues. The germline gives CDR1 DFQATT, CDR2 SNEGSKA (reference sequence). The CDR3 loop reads CSARDLGYSYNEQFF. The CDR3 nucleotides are TGCAGTGCTAGAGATCTGGGTTACTCCTACAATGAGCAGTTCTTC.

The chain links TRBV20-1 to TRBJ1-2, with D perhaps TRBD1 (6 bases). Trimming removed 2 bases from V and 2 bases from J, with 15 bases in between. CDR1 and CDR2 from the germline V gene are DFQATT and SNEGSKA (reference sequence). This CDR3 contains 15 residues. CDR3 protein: CSARRQGPQNYGYTF. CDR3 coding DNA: TGCAGTGCTAGAAGGCAGGGGCCGCAAAACTATGGCTACACCTTC.